Sequencing of this TCR beta chain was carried out in a study of cytomegalovirus exposure and HLA in healthy donors. A note on this clone: What it binds is unknown.

After removal of 5 bases from V and 6 bases from J, the junction contained 10 bases not matched to a gene. Per germline, CDR1 SGHRS and CDR2 YFSETQ. CDR3 length: 14 residues. Study observations and caveats: TRBV6-2, TRBV6-3 and some other V segments were excluded as indistinguishable. The study assumed roughly uniform donor sequencing depth for presence/absence analyses. An analysis done earlier found most TCR beta V segments productive about 87% or about 30% of the time.

The PCR was carried out with 60 Vbeta primers and 13 Jbeta primers. Some clones are missing from TCRdb's copy, which holds only in-frame ones; the method was immunoSEQ multiplex PCR. The table includes some 130,000 clones, over 50% detected once. The chain uses TRBV5-1 and TRBJ2-7; 8 bases line up with TRBD1. Sequencing input: PBMCs. The receptor was derived from a human donor in good health. CDR3 loop: CASSLDRVEGEQYF. The CDR3 DNA follows: TGCGCCAGCAGTCTGGACAGGGTCGAGGGCGAGCAGTACTTC.